The TCR beta chain described here comes from a study of human T cells and chemical hapten exposure. Study results and caveats: DPC sensitization left the count of TCRs above 1 in 1000 unchanged.

Trimming took 6 bases from V and 0 from J, leaving 12 bases between them. CDR1 SNHLY and CDR2 FYNNEI come from the germline V gene. CDR3 length equals 15 residues. Individual cDNA molecules had unique molecular identifiers attached to them by the library. In the original processing: Samples held a median of approximately 94,000 TCRs, range roughly 23,224–750,000. Each CDR3 protein gets one entry after TCRdb re-called the reads with MiXCR. V and J calls and clone size were set by TCRdb, not the authors. Among 100,000 to 150,000 distinct CDR3 sequences listed, 8% to 9.5% were seen once. This clonotype came up a few times. Antigen unknown. Blood, whole and unfractionated, served as the source for total RNA extraction.

The TCR comes from a human donor in good health. Some clones in this sample may be carry-over from other donors' samples. The specimen sequenced was whole blood. This chain connects TRBV2 to TRBJ1-5; the D is unclear. For the CDR3, the DNA is TGTGCCAGCAGCCAGACTCAGAATAGCAATCAGCCCCAGCATTTT. Translation: CASSQTQNSNQPQHF.